These T cell receptor beta chains were read from a single sample in a study of T cell responses to AZD1222 COVID-19 vaccine. The data were produced by immunoSEQ multiplex PCR, yet TCRdb's version contains in-frame clones alone and is incomplete. The table has around 150,000 clones, roughly 90% seen once. Sequences were derived from peripheral blood, sampled on day 0 of AZD1222 vaccination. The receptors stem from an adult in good health. The CDR3 runs from the conserved cysteine through the conserved F or W. Fields, in order: J gene, V gene, clone size, D gene, CDR3 protein, CDR3 DNA. A D gene is named only where the DNA matches it firmly. Size is stated for part of the rows, as once, few or many counts, or as a class when the clone is expanded.

>TRBJ1-5|TRBV9|.|.
CASSVASRGPANNQPQHF
TGTGCCAGCAGCGTCGCTTCCAGGGGTCCAGCAAACAATCAGCCCCAGCATTTT
>TRBJ2-3|TRBV27|.|TRBD2
CASSPREGKDTQYF
TGTGCCAGCAGTCCGCGGGAGGGCAAAGATACGCAGTATTTT
>TRBJ1-3|TRBV15|.|.
CATSSERRPSNTIYF
TGTGCCACCAGCTCTGAGAGACGACCCTCAAACACCATATATTTT
>TRBJ2-2|TRBV27|.|.
CASSASYLPRELFF
TGTGCCAGCAGTGCATCGTACCTACCTCGGGAGCTGTTTTTT
>TRBJ1-6|TRBV5-4|once|.
CASSPGQSSYNSPLHF
TGTGCCAGCAGCCCCGGACAGAGCTCCTATAATTCACCCCTCCACTTT
>TRBJ2-7|TRBV2|.|TRBD2
CASRLAESSYEQYF
TGTGCCAGCAGGCTAGCGGAGAGCTCCTACGAGCAGTACTTC
>TRBJ1-2|TRBV5-6|.|.
CASSLGSDRIYGYTF
TGTGCCAGCAGCTTGGGGTCAGACAGAATTTATGGCTACACCTTC
>TRBJ1-1|TRBV15|.|.
CATSREGNTEAFF
TGTGCCACCAGCAGAGAGGGGAACACTGAAGCTTTCTTT
>TRBJ1-1|TRBV5-5|once|.
CASSFLAREAFF
TGTGCCAGCAGCTTCCTGGCCAGGGAGGCTTTCTTT
>TRBJ1-1|TRBV9|.|.
CASRAAGLGTEAFF
TGTGCCAGCAGGGCCGCGGGTCTGGGGACTGAAGCTTTCTTT
>TRBJ2-6|TRBV19|.|.
CASSLPWTFSGANVLTF
TGTGCCAGTAGCCTGCCTTGGACTTTTTCTGGGGCCAACGTCCTGACTTTC